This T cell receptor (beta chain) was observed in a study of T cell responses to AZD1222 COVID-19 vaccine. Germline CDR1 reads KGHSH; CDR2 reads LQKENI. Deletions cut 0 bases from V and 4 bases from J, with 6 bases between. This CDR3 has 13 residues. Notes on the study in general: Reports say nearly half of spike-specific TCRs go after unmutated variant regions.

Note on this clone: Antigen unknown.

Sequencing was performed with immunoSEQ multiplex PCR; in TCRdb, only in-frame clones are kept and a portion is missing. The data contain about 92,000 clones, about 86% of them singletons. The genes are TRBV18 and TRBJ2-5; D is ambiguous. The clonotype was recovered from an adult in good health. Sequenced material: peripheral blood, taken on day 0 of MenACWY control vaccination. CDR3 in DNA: TGTGCCAGCTCACCACCGTCGGCAGAGACCCAGTACTTC. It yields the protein CASSPPSAETQYF.